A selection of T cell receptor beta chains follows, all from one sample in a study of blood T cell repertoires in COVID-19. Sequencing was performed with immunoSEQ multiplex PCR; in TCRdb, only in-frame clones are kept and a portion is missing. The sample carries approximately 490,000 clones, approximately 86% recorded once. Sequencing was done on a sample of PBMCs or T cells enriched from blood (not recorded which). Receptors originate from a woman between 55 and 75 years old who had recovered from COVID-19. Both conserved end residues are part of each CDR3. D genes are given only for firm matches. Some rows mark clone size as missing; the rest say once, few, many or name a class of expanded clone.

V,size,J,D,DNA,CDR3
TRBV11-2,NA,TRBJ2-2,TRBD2,TGTGCCAGCAGCTTCCCCCCAAGCGGGGTGACCGGGGAGCTGTTTTTT,CASSFPPSGVTGELFF
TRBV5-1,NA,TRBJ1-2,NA,TGCGCCAGCAGCCAAAGAAACAGTAACTATGGCTACACCTTC,CASSQRNSNYGYTF
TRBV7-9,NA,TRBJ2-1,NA,TGTGCCAGCAGCTCAGCTGGACAATTAGGCTACGAGCAGTTCTTC,CASSSAGQLGYEQFF
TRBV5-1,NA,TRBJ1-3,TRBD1,TGCGCCAGCAGCGCGGACAGGGTAGAAACTGGAAACACCATATATTTT,CASSADRVETGNTIYF
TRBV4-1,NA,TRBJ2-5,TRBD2,TGCGCCAGCAGCCAAGTTGGGACTAGCGGGGGTGGATGGCCCCAGTACTTC,CASSQVGTSGGGWPQYF
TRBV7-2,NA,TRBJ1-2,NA,TGTGCCAGCAGCGTCTCTAGACAGGAAGGCTACACCTTC,CASSVSRQEGYTF
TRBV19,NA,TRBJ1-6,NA,TGTGCCAGTAAGACTGGATCACCCCTCCACTTT,CASKTGSPLHF
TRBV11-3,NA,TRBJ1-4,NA,TGTGCCAGCAGCCCGGGGGGGGCCGGTGAAAAACTGTTTTTT,CASSPGGAGEKLFF
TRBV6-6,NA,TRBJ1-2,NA,TGTGCCAGCAGATCCGGGACTAACTATGGCTACACCTTC,CASRSGTNYGYTF
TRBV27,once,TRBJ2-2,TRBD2,TGTGCCAGCAGTTCACCACCGGGACTAGCTGCCGGGGAGCTGTTTTTT,CASSSPPGLAAGELFF
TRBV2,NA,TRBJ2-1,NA,TGTGCCAGCAGTGGACTGTGGCGGGACTCCGAGCAGTTCTTC,CASSGLWRDSEQFF
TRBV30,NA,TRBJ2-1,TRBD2,TGTGCCTGGAGGGCTGACCCGGGACTAGCGGGCCCTTACAATGAGCAGTTCTTC,CAWRADPGLAGPYNEQFF
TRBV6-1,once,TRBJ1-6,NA,TGTGCCAGCAGTGAAAGTAGTCATAAGGCCTCTAGGACACCCCTCCACTTT,CASSESSHKASRTPLHF
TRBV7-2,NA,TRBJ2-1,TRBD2,TGTGCCAGCAGCTTAGAAAGCGGGGGGTTCTACAATGAGCAGTTCTTC,CASSLESGGFYNEQFF
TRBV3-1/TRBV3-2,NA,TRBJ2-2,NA,TGTGCCAGCAGCTCCCCCATGACTAGGTCTGGCGGGGAGCTGTTTTTT,CASSSPMTRSGGELFF
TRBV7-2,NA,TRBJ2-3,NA,TGTGCCAGCAGTTCTAGCACAGATACGCAGTATTTT,CASSSSTDTQYF
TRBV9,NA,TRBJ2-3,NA,TGTGCCAGCAGCAACGGAGGGGGGGGCACAGATACGCAGTATTTT,CASSNGGGGTDTQYF
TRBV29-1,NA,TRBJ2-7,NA,TGCAGCGTTACCCTAGAACCCTACGAGCAGTACTTC,CSVTLEPYEQYF
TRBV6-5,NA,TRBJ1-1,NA,TGTGCCAGCAGCCGTCTGAGCGGAAGGGTCACTGAAGCTTTCTTT,CASSRLSGRVTEAFF
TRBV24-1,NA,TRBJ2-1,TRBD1,TGTGCCACCAGTGACCCCAGGGGGTTCGCCTACAATGAGCAGTTCTTC,CATSDPRGFAYNEQFF
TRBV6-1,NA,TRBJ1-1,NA,TGTGCCAGCAGTGAAGGGGGGGTCCCTGAAGCTTTCTTT,CASSEGGVPEAFF
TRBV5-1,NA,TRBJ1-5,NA,TGCGCCAGCAGCCTTGATGGACAGCTCAATCAGCCCCAGCATTTT,CASSLDGQLNQPQHF
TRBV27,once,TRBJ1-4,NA,TGTGCCAGCGGCGGACATTTTAGGGGGGAAAAACTGTTTTTT,CASGGHFRGEKLFF
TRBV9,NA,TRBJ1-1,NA,TGTGCCAGCAGCGCTTTAACCAGGGGTCGGAGCATCAGGAACACTGAAGCTTTCTTT,CASSALTRGRSIRNTEAFF
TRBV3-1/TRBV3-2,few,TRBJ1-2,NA,TGTGCCAGCACCCAGTCGGGCTATGGCTACACCTTC,CASTQSGYGYTF
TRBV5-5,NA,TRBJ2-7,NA,TGTGCCAGCAGCTTGCGGGGGGCCCCCCCCTACGAGCAGTACTTC,CASSLRGAPPYEQYF
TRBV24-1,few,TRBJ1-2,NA,TGTGCCACCAGGACGGGTTCGGGGTATGGCTACACCTTC,CATRTGSGYGYTF
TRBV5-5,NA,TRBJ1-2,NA,TGTGCCAGCAGCTTCGACAGGAATTATGGCTACACCTTC,CASSFDRNYGYTF
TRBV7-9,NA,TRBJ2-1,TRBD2,TGTGCCACCCGAGCCGGGACTAGCGGGGTTGAGCAGTTCTTC,CATRAGTSGVEQFF
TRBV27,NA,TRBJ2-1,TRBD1,TGTGCCAGCTGGGGGACAGGGATGGGTTACAATGAGCAGTTCTTC,CASWGTGMGYNEQFF
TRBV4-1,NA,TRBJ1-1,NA,TGCGCCAGCAGCCAAGTGGGCCAGCCGAACACTGAAGCTTTCTTT,CASSQVGQPNTEAFF
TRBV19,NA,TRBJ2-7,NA,TGTGCCAGTAGTAGGACGAGGGGGTCCTACGAGCAGTACTTC,CASSRTRGSYEQYF
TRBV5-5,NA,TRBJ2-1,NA,TGTGCCAGCAGCTTGAAGGGGTACAATGAGCAGTTCTTC,CASSLKGYNEQFF
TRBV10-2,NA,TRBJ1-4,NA,TGCGCCAGCACGGGGGCAACTAATGAAAAACTGTTTTTT,CASTGATNEKLFF
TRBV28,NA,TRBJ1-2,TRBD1,TGTGCCAGCAGTCGGGACAGGGGAGTCTATGGCTACACCTTC,CASSRDRGVYGYTF
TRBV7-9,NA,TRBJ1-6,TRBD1,TGTGCCAGCAGCTTAGGAGGACAGGGGGCAAGGAATTCACCCCTCCACTTT,CASSLGGQGARNSPLHF
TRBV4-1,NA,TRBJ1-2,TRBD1,TGCGCCAGCAGCCAGTTGGTCCGGGACAGGGCTAAAAACTATGGCTACACCTTC,CASSQLVRDRAKNYGYTF
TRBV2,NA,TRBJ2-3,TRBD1,TGTGCCAGCAGTCGGACAGGATCTTCAGCAGATACGCAGTATTTT,CASSRTGSSADTQYF
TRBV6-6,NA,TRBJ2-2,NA,TGTGCCAGCATTTTGACAGCAACCCTCACCGGGGAGCTGTTTTTT,CASILTATLTGELFF
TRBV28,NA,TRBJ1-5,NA,TGTGCCAGCACTCACCGGGGGGCTAGCAATCAGCCCCAGCATTTT,CASTHRGASNQPQHF
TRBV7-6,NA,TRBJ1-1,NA,TGTGCCAGCAGCTTAGAGGTGCCTGGAGGGTTAGGGAACACTGAAGCTTTCTTT,CASSLEVPGGLGNTEAFF
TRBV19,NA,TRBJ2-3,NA,TGTGCCAGTAGTGCGACAGGAATTATTAACACAGATACGCAGTATTTT,CASSATGIINTDTQYF
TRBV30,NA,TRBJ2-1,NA,TGTGCCTGGAGTGAGTCCCGCTTTAATATAGCCAATGAGCAGTTCTTC,CAWSESRFNIANEQFF
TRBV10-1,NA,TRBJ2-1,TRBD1,TGCGCCAGCAGTACAGACAGGGCCAATGAGCAGTTCTTC,CASSTDRANEQFF
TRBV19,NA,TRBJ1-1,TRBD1,TGTGCCAGTAGCCATGGGACAGCCACTGAAGCTTTCTTT,CASSHGTATEAFF
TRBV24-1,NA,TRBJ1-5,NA,TGTGCCACCAGTGATTTTAGGTCGGCAGGCCCTACTTATAGCAATCAGCCCCAGCATTTT,CATSDFRSAGPTYSNQPQHF
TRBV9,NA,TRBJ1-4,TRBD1,TGTGCCAGCAGCGTAGGACGGCAGGGGGCTGGAACTAATGAAAAACTGTTTTTT,CASSVGRQGAGTNEKLFF
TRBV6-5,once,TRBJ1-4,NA,TGTGCCAGCAGTTACCGGGGGGAGGGGGAAAAACTGTTTTTT,CASSYRGEGEKLFF
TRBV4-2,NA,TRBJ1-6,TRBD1,TGTGCCAGCAGACTGGACAGGGATAAATTTTCACCCCTCCACTTT,CASRLDRDKFSPLHF
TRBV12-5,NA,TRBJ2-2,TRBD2,TGTGCTAGTGGGATAGCGGGGGTGAACACCGGGGAGCTGTTTTTT,CASGIAGVNTGELFF
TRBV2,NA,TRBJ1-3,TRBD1,TGTGCCAGCGGGTTCGAACGGGACAGCCGAGCCTCTGGAAACACCATATATTTT,CASGFERDSRASGNTIYF
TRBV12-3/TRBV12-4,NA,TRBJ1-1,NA,TGTGCCAGCAGTTCCGGACTCAACACTGAAGCTTTCTTT,CASSSGLNTEAFF
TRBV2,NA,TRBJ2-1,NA,TGTGCCAGCCTCAAGGACTCTGGAGGTATTGAGCAGTTCTTC,CASLKDSGGIEQFF
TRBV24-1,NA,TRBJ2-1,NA,TGTGCCACCAGTGATTCCCGACAGAGCAATGAGCAGTTCTTC,CATSDSRQSNEQFF
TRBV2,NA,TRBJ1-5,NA,TGTGCCAGCAGTGATGAGTGGAATCAGCCCCAGCATTTT,CASSDEWNQPQHF
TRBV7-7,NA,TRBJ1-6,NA,TGTGCCAGCAGCTCCCCGGACAGAATCAATTCACCCCTCCACTTT,CASSSPDRINSPLHF
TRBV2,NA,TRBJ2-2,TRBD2,TGTGCCAGCAGAAGCGGGGGGGGAACCGGGGAGCTGTTTTTT,CASRSGGGTGELFF